The clone carrying this T cell receptor (beta chain) has just one count. Antigen specificity is unknown. Some clones are missing from TCRdb's copy, which holds only in-frame ones; the method was immunoSEQ multiplex PCR. The data hold under 850,000 clones, with approximately 92% observed a single time. CD45RO-negative, CCR7-positively selected cells formed the naive CD8 fraction, excluding terminally differentiated effector memory CD45RA+ cells. These data belong to a study of shared clonotypes between healthy human individuals. The study's findings and limits: The donor pool, a small one, limited the genetic and exposure-history diversity represented.

The CDR3 is made up of 13 amino acids. Germline lookup yields CDR1 SEHNR and CDR2 FQNEAQ (reference sequence). The V gene lost 2 bases and the J gene lost 5 bases, with 7 bases spanning the gap. This sequence originates from a young man in good health. What was sequenced was naive CD8+ T cells sorted from blood. V and J are TRBV7-9 and TRBJ2-1; D is uncertain. The CDR3 protein is CASSLPFDNEQFF. CDR3 DNA sequence: TGTGCCAGCAGCTTACCCTTCGACAATGAGCAGTTCTTC. The variable domain in full, completed from reference TRBV7-9 and TRBJ2-1, reads DTGVSQNPRHKITKRGQNVTFRCDPISEHNRLYWYRQTLGQGPEFLTYFQNEAQLEKSRLLSDRFSAERPKGSFSTLEIQRTEQGDSAMYLCASSLPFDNEQFFGPGTRLTVL.